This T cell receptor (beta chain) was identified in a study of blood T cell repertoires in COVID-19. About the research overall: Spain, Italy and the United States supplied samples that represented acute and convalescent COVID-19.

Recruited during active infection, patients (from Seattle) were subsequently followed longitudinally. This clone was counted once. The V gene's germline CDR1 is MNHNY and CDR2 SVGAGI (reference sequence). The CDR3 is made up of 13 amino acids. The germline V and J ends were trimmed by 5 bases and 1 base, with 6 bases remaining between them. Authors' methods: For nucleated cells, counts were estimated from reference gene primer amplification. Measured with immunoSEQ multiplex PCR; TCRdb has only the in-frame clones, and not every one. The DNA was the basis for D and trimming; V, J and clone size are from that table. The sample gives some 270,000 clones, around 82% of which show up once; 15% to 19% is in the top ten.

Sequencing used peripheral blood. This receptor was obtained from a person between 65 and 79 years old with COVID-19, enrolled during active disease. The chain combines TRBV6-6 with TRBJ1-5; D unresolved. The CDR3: CASSLVSNQPQHF. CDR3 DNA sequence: TGTGCCAGCAGTCTCGTAAGCAATCAGCCCCAGCATTTT.